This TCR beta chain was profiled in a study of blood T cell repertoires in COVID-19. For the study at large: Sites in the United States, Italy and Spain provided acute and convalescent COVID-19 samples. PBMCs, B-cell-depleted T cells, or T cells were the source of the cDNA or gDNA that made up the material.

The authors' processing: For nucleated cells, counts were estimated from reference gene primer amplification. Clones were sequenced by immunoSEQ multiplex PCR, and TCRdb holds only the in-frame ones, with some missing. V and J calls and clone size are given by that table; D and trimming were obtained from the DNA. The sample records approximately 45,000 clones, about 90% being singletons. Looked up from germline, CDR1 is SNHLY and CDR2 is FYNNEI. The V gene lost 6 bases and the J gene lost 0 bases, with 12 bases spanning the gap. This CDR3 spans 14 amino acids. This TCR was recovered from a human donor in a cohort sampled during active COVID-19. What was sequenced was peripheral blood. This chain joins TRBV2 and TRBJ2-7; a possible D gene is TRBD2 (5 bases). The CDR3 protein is CASRAEGVSYEQYF. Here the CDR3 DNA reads TGTGCCAGCAGAGCCGAGGGCGTCTCCTACGAGCAGTACTTC.